Following are 26 T cell receptor beta chains from one sample sequenced in a study of cytomegalovirus exposure and HLA in healthy donors. 13 Jbeta primers and 60 Vbeta primers were used for the PCR. Profiled with immunoSEQ multiplex PCR; TCRdb holds only in-frame clones, not every one. The data show around 280,000 clones, around 90% seen once. Sequenced material: PBMCs. These receptors were obtained from a woman between 18 and 29 years old in good health and CMV-seronegative.

The chain joins TRBV7-9 to TRBJ1-1; perhaps TRBD1 as D (5 bases). This CDR3 is built from 19 residues. V was cut by 2 bases and J by 1 base, with 23 bases left in between. Germline V gene lookup returns CDR1 SEHNR and CDR2 FQNEAQ (reference sequence). CDR3 amino acids: CASSLIMFRDSHGNTEAFF. In nucleotides, the CDR3 is TGTGCCAGCAGCTTAATTATGTTCAGGGACTCCCATGGGAACACTGAAGCTTTCTTT.

The rearrangement joins TRBV6-5 to TRBJ1-2, with TRBD1 matching over 10 bases. The V and J ends lost 5 bases and 7 bases, in that order; junction bases with no gene match: 4. Germline CDR1 reads MNHEY; CDR2 reads SVGAGI. This CDR3 spans 13 amino acids. The CDR3 spells CASSRQGARGYTF. For the CDR3, the DNA is TGTGCCAGCAGTAGACAGGGGGCGCGTGGCTACACCTTC.

The chain carries TRBV5-4 and TRBJ2-3, with 10 bases matching TRBD2. Germline V CDR1 and CDR2: SGHNT, YYREEE (reference sequence). The CDR3 totals 15 residues. V lost 3 bases to trimming and J lost 2 bases; unmatched junction nucleotides: 3. CDR3 DNA sequence: TGTGCCAGCAGCTATAGCGGGGGGAACACAGATACGCAGTATTTT. As protein: CASSYSGGNTDTQYF.

Of note for this clone: The junction does not match germline at one end; this may be a read error. The chain couples TRBV7-9 to TRBJ1-1, with no clear D. The CDR3 loop spans 12 amino acids. The germline gives CDR1 SEHNR, CDR2 FQNEAQ (reference sequence). The CDR3 coding sequence is TGTTCCAGCGCACGGGGGAACACTGAAGCTTTCTTT. Translation gives CSSARGNTEAFF.

This clone has just one count. CDR3 sequence reads: CASSRGQGTGELFF. CDR3 coding DNA: TGTGCCAGTAGCAGGGGCCAGGGCACCGGGGAGCTGTTTTTT. The chain combines TRBV19 with TRBJ2-2; D might be TRBD1 (6 bases). Germline-derived CDR1 and CDR2 are LNHDA and SQIVND (reference sequence). The CDR3 is made up of 14 amino acids. With 6 bases removed from V and 4 bases from J, the gap between germline ends came to 12 bases.

The J gene is TRBJ2-7, the V gene TRBV7-2; 8 bases line up with TRBD2. The CDR3 sequence is 19 residues long. J was trimmed by 4 bases and V by 1 base; bases with no gene match: 18. Per germline, CDR1 SGHTA and CDR2 FQGNSA. The DNA for the CDR3 is TGTGCCAGCAGCTTAGAGATCCGGGGTTTGGGACTAGATGGTTACGAGCAGTACTTC. As protein: CASSLEIRGLGLDGYEQYF.

This clone was found once. The J gene is TRBJ2-3, the V gene TRBV5-6, with D possibly TRBD1 on 6 matching bases. The CDR3 has 15 amino acids. The germline V gene has CDR1 SGHDT and CDR2 YYEEEE. V lost 2 bases, J lost 6 bases, and 16 bases lay in between. DNA of the CDR3: TGTGCCAGCAGCTTCCGGGACAAGAAATTGGATACGCAGTATTTT. It yields the protein CASSFRDKKLDTQYF.

This clone was observed a handful of times. This rearrangement joins TRBV9 to TRBJ2-3, with 8 nucleotides matching TRBD2. CDR3 length equals 17 residues. CDR1 and CDR2 (germline): SGDLS, YYNGEE. V lost 3 bases, J lost 7 bases, and 16 bases stayed unmatched. The CDR3 coding sequence is TGTGCCAGCAGCGAGAGGGGACCCGAAGGACTAGCCAATACGCAGTATTTT. Translating it yields CASSERGPEGLANTQYF.

The chain links TRBV25-1 to TRBJ1-6; tentatively, D is TRBD1 (5 bases). The germline V and J ends were trimmed by 1 base and 7 bases, with 17 bases remaining between them. The CDR3 is 17 residues long. Germline lookup yields CDR1 MGHDK and CDR2 SYGVNS. The CDR3 sequence: CASSELVAGQGNSPLHF. In DNA form, the CDR3 reads TGTGCCAGCAGTGAATTGGTCGCGGGGCAGGGAAATTCACCCCTCCACTTT.

The rearrangement uses TRBV2 and TRBJ2-3; tentative D call: TRBD2 (5 bases). With 4 bases removed from V and 8 bases from J, the gap between germline ends came to 7 bases. Germline CDR1 is SNHLY and CDR2 is FYNNEI. The length of the CDR3 is 11 residues. DNA for the CDR3: TGTGCCAGCAGTGTTGGAGGTACGCAGTATTTT. Its protein is CASSVGGTQYF.

The chain has TRBV19 and TRBJ1-5, with no clear D. V lost 6 bases, J lost 3 bases, and 15 bases lay in between. This CDR3 has 15 amino acids. Germline loops: CDR1 LNHDA, CDR2 SQIVND (reference sequence). CDR3: CASSPMEGFNQPQHF. CDR3 bases: TGTGCCAGTAGCCCAATGGAGGGTTTCAATCAGCCCCAGCATTTT.

The chain couples TRBV7-8 to TRBJ2-1; 8 bases agree with TRBD1. The CDR3 extends over 16 amino acids. CDR1 SGHVS and CDR2 FQNEAQ come from the germline V gene. J gave up 7 bases and V 2 bases, and 10 bases lay outside the gene matches. CDR3 DNA: TGTGCCAGCAGCTTACGGTCAGGGGGCGTTGGAAATGAGCAGTTCTTC. This gives the protein CASSLRSGGVGNEQFF.

This sequence joins TRBV9 and TRBJ2-5; TRBD2 agrees at 15 bases. The trim removed 4 bases at V and 0 bases at J, leaving 13 bases unmatched. CDR3 size: 20 residues. Germline CDR1 SGDLS, CDR2 YYNGEE. CDR3 loop: CASSPGPGTSGGLYQETQYF. The CDR3 DNA sequence: TGTGCCAGCAGCCCGGGGCCCGGGACTAGCGGGGGGCTGTACCAAGAGACCCAGTACTTC.

This clone was counted a single time. The CDR3 region has the DNA TGCGCCAGCAGCTTGGAGCGGGGGGCCCAAAACAATGAGCAGTTCTTC. Translated: CASSLERGAQNNEQFF. This rearrangement joins TRBV5-1 to TRBJ2-1; 9 bases fit TRBD2. The CDR3 is 16 amino acids. V was pared by 0 bases and J by 5 bases, with 6 bases of the junction left unmatched. Per germline, CDR1 SGHRS and CDR2 YFSETQ.

In its sample, this clone was seen a few times. The V call is TRBV2, the J call TRBJ2-7, with D possibly TRBD1 on 6 matching bases. The V gene lost 4 bases and the J gene lost 3 bases, with 16 bases spanning the gap. Per germline, CDR1 SNHLY and CDR2 FYNNEI. The CDR3 has 15 amino acids. The CDR3 bases are TGTGCCAGCAGTGGCCAGGGTAGGGGGTACTACGAGCAGTACTTC. This gives the protein CASSGQGRGYYEQYF.

V and J are TRBV6-4 and TRBJ1-3; 7 nucleotides agree with TRBD1. Germline lookup yields CDR1 MRHNA and CDR2 SNTAGT. V lost 2 bases, J lost 1 base, and 5 bases stayed unmatched. The CDR3 covers 16 residues. The CDR3 coding sequence is TGTGCCAGCAGTGACCCGCAGACAGGGTCTGGAAACACCATATATTTT. Protein: CASSDPQTGSGNTIYF.

The chain uses TRBV27 and TRBJ2-7, with 7 bases fitting TRBD1. Germline V gene data show CDR1 as MNHEY and CDR2 as SMNVEV (reference sequence). V shed 3 bases, J shed 1 base, and the junction held 3 bases outside the gene matches. CDR3 length equals 14 residues. This CDR3 reads CASSFWDRSYEQYF. For the CDR3, the DNA is TGTGCCAGCAGTTTCTGGGACAGATCCTACGAGCAGTACTTC.

The chain couples TRBV13 to TRBJ2-7; D possibly corresponds to TRBD1 (6 bases). The ends were cut back, 5 bases at V and 6 bases at J, with 11 bases in the middle. This CDR3 comprises 12 residues. The germline CDR1 and CDR2 sequences are PRHDT and FYEKMQ (reference sequence). CDR3 loop: CASSPYRVEQYF. The CDR3 bases are TGTGCCAGCAGCCCGTACAGGGTCGAGCAGTACTTC.

The chain recombines TRBV13 with TRBJ2-3; D is uncertain. Germline CDR1 is PRHDT and CDR2 is FYEKMQ (reference sequence). Trimming removed 1 base at V and 5 bases at J, with 10 bases between. This CDR3 has 14 residues. CDR3 in amino acids: CASSLVASVDTQYF. The CDR3 DNA sequence: TGTGCCAGCAGCTTAGTTGCCTCGGTAGATACGCAGTATTTT.

The genes are TRBV6-5 and TRBJ2-5; D perhaps matches TRBD1 (5 bases). The J call is uncertain, as TRBJ2-7 better fits the DNA end. The CDR3 length is 13 residues. Per germline, CDR1 MNHEY and CDR2 SVGAGI. CDR3 bases: TGTGCCAGCAGTTACTCGGACAAATACGAGCAGTACTTC. It is translated as CASSYSDKYEQYF.

The genes are TRBV6-5 and TRBJ1-5; D gene ambiguous. V lost 8 bases, J lost 0 bases, and 11 bases lay in between. The CDR3 runs 14 residues. The germline V gene encodes CDR1 MNHEY and CDR2 SVGAGI. CDR3 DNA sequence: TGTGCCAGCTCGCAGTTCAATAGCAATCAGCCCCAGCATTTT. Its translation is CASSQFNSNQPQHF.

Details on this clone: One junction end does not reproduce the germline sequence, and a read error may be involved. V is TRBV7-7 and J is TRBJ1-2; the D gene is possibly TRBD1 (5 bases). Per germline, CDR1 SSHAT and CDR2 FNYEAQ (reference sequence). CDR3 length: 13 amino acids. The CDR3, as DNA: TGTGCTAGCAGCCCCCGGCGGGACGGTGGCTACACCTTC. Residues: CASSPRRDGGYTF.

The J gene is TRBJ1-2, the V gene TRBV4-2; 7 positions agree with TRBD1. Germline V gene lookup returns CDR1 LGHNA and CDR2 YNFKEQ. Trimming at V came to 4 bases and at J to 4 bases, leaving 3 bases not matched to a gene. There are 13 residues in the CDR3. The CDR3 nucleotides are TGTGCCAGCAGCCCCGGGACAGCCTATGGCTACACCTTC. Amino acids: CASSPGTAYGYTF.

The V gene is TRBV5-8, the J gene TRBJ2-3; 8 nucleotides line up with TRBD2. The V gene end was trimmed by 4 bases and the J gene end by 0 bases; junction bases not matched to a gene: 7. Germline-derived CDR1 and CDR2 are SGHTS and YDEGEE. The CDR3 loop spans 16 amino acids. Here the CDR3 reads CASSLLAGGSTDTQYF. CDR3 nucleotides: TGTGCCAGCAGCCTTCTAGCGGGCGGTAGCACAGATACGCAGTATTTT.

Note on this clone: The junction shows a germline mismatch at one end, possibly a read error. The gene calls are TRBV7-8 and TRBJ2-2; the D is unclear. Germline-derived CDR1 and CDR2 are SGHVS and FQNEAQ. The CDR3 length is 14 residues. Here the CDR3 DNA reads TGTGCCAGCAGCTTAGGTCAGAACACCGAGGAGCTGTTTTTT. This gives the protein CASSLGQNTEELFF.

The chain is built from TRBV5-6 and TRBJ1-4; D gene unclear. Trimming pared 4 bases from V and 0 bases from J, leaving 10 bases between. This CDR3 region has 15 residues. Looked up from germline, CDR1 is SGHDT and CDR2 is YYEEEE. CDR3 in amino acids: CASSSYSTTNEKLFF. The CDR3 DNA sequence: TGTGCCAGCAGCAGCTACAGTACAACTAATGAAAAACTGTTTTTT.